The source of this T cell receptor (beta chain) is a study of shared clonotypes between healthy human individuals. Study conclusions and caveats: A small donor pool kept down the genetic and exposure-history diversity that was represented. Only blood was sampled, and tissue TCR repertoires likely differ from blood ones.

Assay used: immunoSEQ multiplex PCR; TCRdb lists only in-frame clones, some missing. Of about 2.5 million clones in the sample, 92% were seen once. Comment on this clone: What it binds is not known. Other DNA sequences in this sample translate to the same CDR3.

Germline V lookup: CDR1 KGHSH, CDR2 LQKENI. V lost 0 bases and J lost 9, with 6 bases in between. The CDR3 extends over 12 amino acids. Investigators divided CD4+ cells into CD45RA+ naive and CD45RA-negative memory subsets. Sequenced: naive CD4+ T cells from PBMCs. Sample subset: CD45RA+ positively selected. V gene TRBV18 combines with J gene TRBJ2-1; tentatively, D is TRBD1 (5 bases). This receptor was taken from a man aged 18 to 29 in good health. Some clones in this sample may be carry-over from other donors' samples. CDR3 sequence: CASSPPTGEQFF. The CDR3 DNA follows: TGTGCCAGCTCACCACCTACAGGTGAGCAGTTCTTC.